These T cell receptor beta chains were read from a single sample in a study of cytomegalovirus exposure and HLA in healthy donors. Libraries were prepared by immunoSEQ multiplex PCR; TCRdb keeps only in-frame clonotypes and omits some of them. The sample records under 250,000 clones, roughly 88% being singletons. Sequenced material: PBMCs. The receptor set was obtained from a boy between 2 and 10 years old in good health and CMV-seronegative. Each CDR3 is given with its conserved first and last residue. D genes are given only for firm matches. The size field is filled for only some rows; it gives once, few, many or a size class.

TRBJ1-1	14	few	NA	TRBV6-5	TGTGCCAGCAGTTCCTTAGGGGGGAACACTGAAGCTTTCTTT	CASSSLGGNTEAFF
TRBJ2-7	15	few	TRBD2	TRBV6-1	TGTGCCAGCAGTGAGGATAGCGGGAGCTCCTACGAGCAGTACTTC	CASSEDSGSSYEQYF
TRBJ2-7	14	once	TRBD1	TRBV6-5	TGTGCCAGCAGTTACGGTTCAGGGGGCGGCGAGCAGTACTTC	CASSYGSGGGEQYF
TRBJ2-7	14	once	TRBD2	TRBV7-2	TGTGCCAGCAGCCCGGGGACTAGCGGGTTAGAGCAGTACTTC	CASSPGTSGLEQYF
TRBJ1-6	16	NA	NA	TRBV6-6	TGTGCCAGCAGTGCGACAGGCGCCATGAGGAATTCACCCCTCCACTTT	CASSATGAMRNSPLHF
TRBJ1-1	16	once	TRBD1	TRBV11-2	TGTGCCAGCAGCTCCCTTCTGGACAGGGTGAACACTGAAGCTTTCTTT	CASSSLLDRVNTEAFF
TRBJ1-6	15	NA	NA	TRBV4-1	TGCGCCAGCAGCCAAGGGGCGCGAATGGGTTCACCCCTCCACTTT	CASSQGARMGSPLHF
TRBJ2-1	17	NA	TRBD2	TRBV13	TGTGCCAGCAGCTTAGGCCTGGTAGCGGGGTTCTACAATGAGCAGTTCTTC	CASSLGLVAGFYNEQFF
TRBJ1-5	14	NA	TRBD1	TRBV2	TGTGCCAGCAGTGGAGGGACAGTTAATCAGCCCCAGCATTTT	CASSGGTVNQPQHF
TRBJ1-2	15	NA	NA	TRBV4-1	TGCGCCAGCAGCCGGGGGGGGCCTGCTAACTATGGCTACACCTTC	CASSRGGPANYGYTF
TRBJ1-1	12	NA	NA	TRBV14	TGTGCCAGCAGCCCTCAGGGGCCTGAAGCTTTCTTT	CASSPQGPEAFF
TRBJ1-2	14	NA	NA	TRBV6-5	TGTGCCAGCAGTTTGGGGGGGCGGAGGTATGGCTACACCTTC	CASSLGGRRYGYTF
TRBJ2-1	18	NA	TRBD1	TRBV4-1	TGCGCCAGCAGCCAAAGGGGGGCAACAGGGGGTTCCTACAATGAGCAGTTCTTC	CASSQRGATGGSYNEQFF
TRBJ2-7	13	NA	TRBD1	TRBV6-1	TGTGCCACCCACCGGGACAGGGGCGTCGAGCAGTACTTC	CATHRDRGVEQYF
TRBJ1-1	11	NA	TRBD1	TRBV29-1	TGCAGCGTTTCCGGACAGGGTGAAGCTTTCTTT	CSVSGQGEAFF
TRBJ2-1	17	NA	NA	TRBV4-1	TGCGCCAGCAGCCAAGGAACCCCTCGCGGAGGGTACAATGAGCAGTTCTTC	CASSQGTPRGGYNEQFF
TRBJ2-2	17	once	TRBD2	TRBV9	TGTGCCAGCAGCGTAGTTGAGCGGGGGGCGAACACCGGGGAGCTGTTTTTT	CASSVVERGANTGELFF
TRBJ2-7	14	NA	NA	TRBV5-6	TGTGCCAGCAGCTCTGAGGTGGGAGGGGGCGAGCAGTACTTC	CASSSEVGGGEQYF
TRBJ2-5	14	NA	NA	TRBV14	TGTGCCAGCAGCCAAGATTCTAGCTGGGAGACCCAGTACTTC	CASSQDSSWETQYF
TRBJ2-7	14	NA	TRBD2	TRBV7-9	TGTGCCAGCAGCTTTAGCGGGAGGGCCGATCCCCAGTACTTC	CASSFSGRADPQYF
TRBJ2-7	13	NA	TRBD1	TRBV10-3	TGTGCCATCAGTGGGACAGGGGGCGCCGAGCAGTACTTC	CAISGTGGAEQYF
TRBJ2-7	15	NA	TRBD1	TRBV7-8	TGTGCCAGCAGCCCCGGGGACAGCCCACGCTACGAGCAGTACTTC	CASSPGDSPRYEQYF
TRBJ1-5	14	NA	NA	TRBV15	TGTGCCACCAGCCGCAGGGAGGGCAATCAGCCCCAGCATTTT	CATSRREGNQPQHF